This T cell receptor beta chain stems from a study of shared clonotypes between healthy human individuals. The V and J ends lost 5 bases and 2 bases, in that order; junction bases with no gene match: 11. CDR3 length equals 18 residues. Germline V gene data show CDR1 as SNHLY and CDR2 as FYNNEI. Profiling relied on immunoSEQ multiplex PCR, and the TCRdb table lists in-frame clones only, not all of them. The sample has approximately 1.5 million clones, less than 99% seen once. The authors divided CD4+ cells into CD45RA+ naive and CD45RA-negative memory subsets. Study outcomes and limitations: Naive CD4 clonotypes were shared across several donors at around 5.4%.

Comment on this clone: Its antigen is currently unknown.

V and J are TRBV2 and TRBJ2-2, with 10 bases fitting TRBD2. The source material was naive CD4+ T cells sorted from blood. Subset described: CD45RA+ positively selected. The sequence was obtained from a young man in good health. The CDR3 DNA reads as TGTGCCAGCAGTCTAGCCCTAGCGGGAGTTCTTAACACCGGGGAGCTGTTTTTT. Amino acid sequence: CASSLALAGVLNTGELFF. Filled out from reference TRBV2 and TRBJ2-2, the complete variable domain reads EPEVTQTPSHQVTQMGQEVILRCVPISNHLYFYWYRQILGQKVEFLVSFYNNEISEKSEIFDDQFSVERPDGSNFTLKIRSTKLEDSAMYFCASSLALAGVLNTGELFFGEGSRLTVL.